A selection of T cell receptor beta chains follows, all from one sample in a study of blood T cell repertoires in COVID-19. Assay: immunoSEQ multiplex PCR; the TCRdb copy retains only in-frame clones and omits some. Of 270,000 or so clones listed, 85% to 95% are singletons. Material for sequencing was PBMCs or T cells enriched from blood (not recorded which). All receptors come from a man aged 35 to 55 who had been exposed to COVID-19. CDR3s include the opening cysteine and the closing phenylalanine or tryptophan. Each record gives: V gene, D gene, clone size, J gene, CDR3 DNA, CDR3 protein. D genes are given only for firm matches. Clone size is not always given. Where it is, it says once, few, many or a class for expanded clones.

v_call: TRBV5-4
d_call: TRBD1
clone_size: NA
j_call: TRBJ1-2
cdr3_nt: TGTGCCAGCAGCTGGGACAGGGTGGGGTATGGCTACACCTTC
cdr3_aa: CASSWDRVGYGYTF

v_call: TRBV18
d_call: TRBD2
clone_size: many
j_call: TRBJ2-3
cdr3_nt: TGTGCCAGCTCACCGCTCCCCCCCGGGACTAGCGCGAGAGGGAGCACAGATACGCAGTATTTT
cdr3_aa: CASSPLPPGTSARGSTDTQYF

v_call: TRBV19
d_call: TRBD1
clone_size: NA
j_call: TRBJ1-3
cdr3_nt: TGTGCCAGTGGACGGACAGGGAGAAAACACTTACGCTCTGGAAACACCATATATTTT
cdr3_aa: CASGRTGRKHLRSGNTIYF

v_call: TRBV19
d_call: NA
clone_size: NA
j_call: TRBJ1-5
cdr3_nt: TGTGCCAGTAGTGGACTGTATAGCAATCAGCCCCAGCATTTT
cdr3_aa: CASSGLYSNQPQHF

v_call: TRBV27
d_call: NA
clone_size: NA
j_call: TRBJ1-6
cdr3_nt: TGTGCCAGCGTCCCCCAAGGAGGGGACCCGGCGATGGAGGCTTCACCCCTCCACTTT
cdr3_aa: CASVPQGGDPAMEASPLHF

v_call: TRBV5-1
d_call: TRBD1
clone_size: NA
j_call: TRBJ2-3
cdr3_nt: TGCGCCAGCAGCCGACAGGGGGGCACAGATACGCAGTATTTT
cdr3_aa: CASSRQGGTDTQYF

v_call: TRBV12-3/TRBV12-4
d_call: TRBD1
clone_size: NA
j_call: TRBJ1-2
cdr3_nt: TGTGCCAGCAAAGCAGGGGGCGGCTACACCTTC
cdr3_aa: CASKAGGGYTF

v_call: TRBV2
d_call: NA
clone_size: few
j_call: TRBJ2-2
cdr3_nt: TGTGCCAGCTTCTCCGGGGAGCTGTTTTTT
cdr3_aa: CASFSGELFF

v_call: TRBV6-6
d_call: NA
clone_size: NA
j_call: TRBJ2-7
cdr3_nt: TGTGCCAGCAGCACACAGGGAACCTACGAGCAGTACTTC
cdr3_aa: CASSTQGTYEQYF

v_call: TRBV4-1
d_call: TRBD2
clone_size: once
j_call: TRBJ2-3
cdr3_nt: TGCGCCAGCAGCCACCTACCGCGGGAGCTTGGAGATACGCAGTATTTT
cdr3_aa: CASSHLPRELGDTQYF

v_call: TRBV6-5
d_call: TRBD1
clone_size: NA
j_call: TRBJ1-6
cdr3_nt: TGTGCCAGCAGTTATACAGACAGGGGACAACCCCTCCACTTT
cdr3_aa: CASSYTDRGQPLHF

v_call: TRBV19
d_call: NA
clone_size: NA
j_call: TRBJ1-2
cdr3_nt: TGTGCCAGTAGTGGGGGCGTCGTTAACTATGGCTACACCTTC
cdr3_aa: CASSGGVVNYGYTF

v_call: TRBV2
d_call: TRBD1
clone_size: once
j_call: TRBJ1-6
cdr3_nt: TGTGCCAGCAAGATAGACAGGGGGTATTCCTATAATTCACCCCTCCACTTT
cdr3_aa: CASKIDRGYSYNSPLHF

v_call: TRBV7-9
d_call: TRBD1
clone_size: once
j_call: TRBJ1-4
cdr3_nt: TGTGCCAGCAGCTTAAGTTCCAGGGGGCTACGTGAAAAACTGTTTTTT
cdr3_aa: CASSLSSRGLREKLFF

v_call: TRBV28
d_call: NA
clone_size: NA
j_call: TRBJ1-5
cdr3_nt: TGTGCCAGCAGTTTTCAGAATAGCAATCAGCCCCAGCATTTT
cdr3_aa: CASSFQNSNQPQHF

v_call: TRBV13
d_call: NA
clone_size: NA
j_call: TRBJ1-6
cdr3_nt: TGTGCCAGCAGCTTAGATGGCGGCAGAACCAATTCACCCCTCCACTTT
cdr3_aa: CASSLDGGRTNSPLHF

v_call: TRBV29-1
d_call: TRBD1
clone_size: NA
j_call: TRBJ1-1
cdr3_nt: TGCAGCGCCCCCGGGACAGGGGGAACTGAAGCTTTCTTT
cdr3_aa: CSAPGTGGTEAFF

v_call: TRBV2
d_call: TRBD1
clone_size: NA
j_call: TRBJ2-5
cdr3_nt: TGTGCCAGCACCACCCTCAAGAGGGGGCGCGGGGAGACCCAGTACTTC
cdr3_aa: CASTTLKRGRGETQYF

v_call: TRBV25-1
d_call: NA
clone_size: NA
j_call: TRBJ2-3
cdr3_nt: TGTGCCAGCAGTGATGGTGGGGGCTGGGATACGCAGTATTTT
cdr3_aa: CASSDGGGWDTQYF

v_call: TRBV11-2
d_call: NA
clone_size: NA
j_call: TRBJ1-1
cdr3_nt: TGTGCCAGCAGCTTAAATGCGGGGGCGTTGACTGAAGCTTTCTTT
cdr3_aa: CASSLNAGALTEAFF

v_call: TRBV6-2/TRBV6-3
d_call: NA
clone_size: NA
j_call: TRBJ1-5
cdr3_nt: TGTGCCAGCAGTTACCTACAGCTCGGGGAGCCCCAGCATTTT
cdr3_aa: CASSYLQLGEPQHF

v_call: TRBV28
d_call: NA
clone_size: NA
j_call: TRBJ1-4
cdr3_nt: TGTGCCAGCAGTCAACGGGGGGATGAAAAACTGTTTTTT
cdr3_aa: CASSQRGDEKLFF

v_call: TRBV24-1
d_call: TRBD1
clone_size: NA
j_call: TRBJ1-1
cdr3_nt: TGTGCCACCAGGGGACCCGGGACAGGGGTCATGAACACTGAAGCTTTCTTT
cdr3_aa: CATRGPGTGVMNTEAFF

v_call: TRBV9
d_call: TRBD1
clone_size: NA
j_call: TRBJ1-2
cdr3_nt: TGTGCCAGCAGCGAGCAACAGGGGGGCTATGGCTACACCTTC
cdr3_aa: CASSEQQGGYGYTF

v_call: TRBV6-5
d_call: NA
clone_size: NA
j_call: TRBJ1-3
cdr3_nt: TGTGCCAGCAGTTACGGGACACAATTGGGAAACACCATATATTTT
cdr3_aa: CASSYGTQLGNTIYF

v_call: TRBV19
d_call: NA
clone_size: NA
j_call: TRBJ1-1
cdr3_nt: TGTGCCAGTAGTATCGTGGGAGCTGAAGCTTTCTTT
cdr3_aa: CASSIVGAEAFF

v_call: TRBV10-2
d_call: NA
clone_size: NA
j_call: TRBJ2-3
cdr3_nt: TGCGCCAGCAGTGAGTTGGGACTGCGGGATACGCAGTATTTT
cdr3_aa: CASSELGLRDTQYF

v_call: TRBV12-3/TRBV12-4
d_call: NA
clone_size: NA
j_call: TRBJ2-4
cdr3_nt: TGTGCCAGCACTTCTATAGCCAAAAACATTCAGTACTTC
cdr3_aa: CASTSIAKNIQYF

v_call: TRBV19
d_call: TRBD2
clone_size: NA
j_call: TRBJ2-7
cdr3_nt: TGTGCCAGTAGTCCCGGGACTAGCGGGAGGGGAGAGCAGTACTTC
cdr3_aa: CASSPGTSGRGEQYF

v_call: TRBV9
d_call: TRBD1
clone_size: NA
j_call: TRBJ1-6
cdr3_nt: TGTGCCAGCAGAAAGGGACAGATTAATTCACCCCTCCACTTT
cdr3_aa: CASRKGQINSPLHF

v_call: TRBV7-2
d_call: TRBD2
clone_size: once
j_call: TRBJ2-7
cdr3_nt: TGTGCCAGCAGCTTAATTTACGGGCTAGCGGGTTACGAGCAGTACTTC
cdr3_aa: CASSLIYGLAGYEQYF

v_call: TRBV9
d_call: TRBD2
clone_size: NA
j_call: TRBJ2-7
cdr3_nt: TGTGCCAGCAGTCTAGCGGGAACCTACGAGCAGTACTTC
cdr3_aa: CASSLAGTYEQYF

v_call: TRBV20-1
d_call: NA
clone_size: NA
j_call: TRBJ1-4
cdr3_nt: TGCAGTGCTAGTTCAAGTTGGGCCCGTAATGAAAAACTGTTTTTT
cdr3_aa: CSASSSWARNEKLFF

v_call: TRBV29-1
d_call: TRBD1
clone_size: NA
j_call: TRBJ1-2
cdr3_nt: TGCAGCGTTGAAGCCCACAGGGGCGATGGCTACACCTTC
cdr3_aa: CSVEAHRGDGYTF

v_call: TRBV9
d_call: NA
clone_size: NA
j_call: TRBJ2-5
cdr3_nt: TGTGCCAGCAGCTCAGGGGTCCAGGGATTGGAGACCCAGTACTTC
cdr3_aa: CASSSGVQGLETQYF

v_call: TRBV13
d_call: TRBD2
clone_size: NA
j_call: TRBJ2-1
cdr3_nt: TGTGCCAGCAGCTTCCCTAGCGGGGTATCCTACAATGAGCAGTTCTTC
cdr3_aa: CASSFPSGVSYNEQFF

v_call: TRBV10-3
d_call: NA
clone_size: NA
j_call: TRBJ1-2
cdr3_nt: TGTGCCATCAGTGAGACAGTAGCTAACTATGGCTACACCTTC
cdr3_aa: CAISETVANYGYTF

v_call: TRBV7-9
d_call: NA
clone_size: NA
j_call: TRBJ1-4
cdr3_nt: TGTGCCAGCAGCCCACCCGGGACAATTAATGAAAAACTGTTTTTT
cdr3_aa: CASSPPGTINEKLFF

v_call: TRBV5-1
d_call: NA
clone_size: NA
j_call: TRBJ2-3
cdr3_nt: TGCGCCAGCAGCTTGGACACCACTAATACGCAGTATTTT
cdr3_aa: CASSLDTTNTQYF

v_call: TRBV7-9
d_call: TRBD2
clone_size: NA
j_call: TRBJ2-7
cdr3_nt: TGTGCCAGCAGCCCGGGAGGGGACTACGAGCAGTACTTC
cdr3_aa: CASSPGGDYEQYF

v_call: TRBV19
d_call: TRBD2
clone_size: NA
j_call: TRBJ2-1
cdr3_nt: TGTGCCAGTAGTATTGATAGCGGGATAGACTCCTACAATGAGCAGTTCTTC
cdr3_aa: CASSIDSGIDSYNEQFF

v_call: TRBV9
d_call: NA
clone_size: NA
j_call: TRBJ2-6
cdr3_nt: TGTGCCAGCAGCGTAGATTATCAGACTGGGGCCAACGTCCTGACTTTC
cdr3_aa: CASSVDYQTGANVLTF

v_call: TRBV24-1
d_call: TRBD2
clone_size: once
j_call: TRBJ2-1
cdr3_nt: TGTGCCACCAGTGAACCCGGGACTAGCGGGAGCAATGAGCAGTTCTTC
cdr3_aa: CATSEPGTSGSNEQFF

v_call: TRBV10-3
d_call: TRBD1
clone_size: NA
j_call: TRBJ2-1
cdr3_nt: TGTGCCATCAGGGGACAGGGCCTCTACAATGAGCAGTTCTTC
cdr3_aa: CAIRGQGLYNEQFF

v_call: TRBV3-1/TRBV3-2
d_call: TRBD2
clone_size: NA
j_call: TRBJ2-2
cdr3_nt: TGTGCCAGCAGCCCCCCCCTGACTAGCGGGAGGGACGGGGAGCTGTTTTTT
cdr3_aa: CASSPPLTSGRDGELFF

v_call: TRBV19
d_call: TRBD1
clone_size: once
j_call: TRBJ1-4
cdr3_nt: TGTGCCAGTAGTATAGATAGGGACAGCCTAGAAAAACTGTTTTTT
cdr3_aa: CASSIDRDSLEKLFF

v_call: TRBV5-1
d_call: TRBD1
clone_size: NA
j_call: TRBJ1-4
cdr3_nt: TGCGCCAGCAGCTTAACACAGGGGGCAGGCGAAAAACTGTTTTTT
cdr3_aa: CASSLTQGAGEKLFF

v_call: TRBV4-1
d_call: NA
clone_size: NA
j_call: TRBJ2-1
cdr3_nt: TGCGCCAGCAGCCAAGCCCCGCGAATTGCGGGTCTGGGAGGTGAGCAGTTCTTC
cdr3_aa: CASSQAPRIAGLGGEQFF

v_call: TRBV2
d_call: NA
clone_size: NA
j_call: TRBJ1-1
cdr3_nt: TGTGCCAGCAGTTCGGACAGCGAAGCTTTCTTT
cdr3_aa: CASSSDSEAFF

v_call: TRBV5-4
d_call: NA
clone_size: NA
j_call: TRBJ2-7
cdr3_nt: TGTGCCAGCAGTTCTGCTGACAGGAATCTCTACGAGCAGTACTTC
cdr3_aa: CASSSADRNLYEQYF

v_call: TRBV25-1
d_call: TRBD2
clone_size: NA
j_call: TRBJ2-7
cdr3_nt: TGTGCCAGCAGTGTCGGGAGGGGAACCTACGAGCAGTACTTC
cdr3_aa: CASSVGRGTYEQYF

v_call: TRBV11-2
d_call: NA
clone_size: NA
j_call: TRBJ1-4
cdr3_nt: TGTGCCAGCAGCTTAGAATCTGGGAGCGCAACTAATGAAAAACTGTTTTTT
cdr3_aa: CASSLESGSATNEKLFF

v_call: TRBV10-3
d_call: TRBD2
clone_size: NA
j_call: TRBJ2-1
cdr3_nt: TGTGCCATCAGTGAGACACCCGGGACTAGCGCAAACAATGAGCAGTTCTTC
cdr3_aa: CAISETPGTSANNEQFF